Following are 9 T cell receptor beta chains from one sample sequenced in a study of T cells in Graves' hyperthyroidism and ophthalmopathy. TCR beta CDR3 regions were amplified from RNA. TCR CDR3 regions were first amplified by RT-PCR with HTBI primers. TCRdb re-called the multiplex PCR reads with MiXCR, one entry per CDR3 protein. Of 650,000 to 750,000 distinct CDR3 sequences listed, roughly 15% are singletons. Sequenced material: blood. Every receptor here comes from a woman aged 18-30 years with Graves' hyperthyroidism.

This clonotype was detected only a few times. The chain joins TRBV28 to TRBJ2-3; 8 bases are a match to TRBD2. The CDR3 has 16 amino acids. In germline, CDR1 is MDHEN, CDR2 SYDVKM. V shed 6 bases, J shed 5 bases, and the junction held 13 bases outside the gene matches. The CDR3 DNA is TGTGCCAGCAGGACCCCTTCGGGAGGGCGGGGAGATACGCAGTATTTT. This sequence encodes CASRTPSGGRGDTQYF.

This clonotype occurred many times. This rearrangement joins TRBV28 to TRBJ1-1; 7 nucleotides match TRBD1. Germline CDR1 reads MDHEN; CDR2 reads SYDVKM. The CDR3 runs 14 residues. The V gene end was trimmed by 6 bases and the J gene end by 0 bases; junction bases not matched to a gene: 4. DNA of the CDR3: TGTGCCAGCAGACCCGACAGGGTGAACACTGAAGCTTTCTTT. Protein product: CASRPDRVNTEAFF.

The chain is built from TRBV6-1 and TRBJ2-7; 8 nucleotides agree with TRBD2. After removal of 5 bases from V and 5 bases from J, the junction contained 11 bases not matched to a gene. The CDR3 runs 15 residues. Germline loops: CDR1 MNHNS, CDR2 SASEGT. The CDR3 reads CASSFSGRARDEQYF. CDR3 DNA sequence: TGTGCCAGCAGTTTTTCCGGGAGGGCCAGGGACGAGCAGTACTTC.

As to this clonotype: Just one base apart from a much larger clone, this may be a read error. This chain links TRBV7-2 with TRBJ1-5; possible D gene TRBD1, 5 bases. CDR1 and CDR2 (germline): SGHTA, FQGNSA. V was trimmed by 1 base and J by 3 bases, leaving 7 bases between them. This CDR3 spans 14 amino acids. The CDR3 loop is CASSLGQNNQPQHF. DNA for the CDR3: TGTGCCAGCAGCTTAGGACAGAACAATCAGCCCCAGCATTTT.

This clonotype occurred many times. The chain couples TRBV11-2 to TRBJ2-1; TRBD2 aligns across 8 bases. This CDR3 is 15 amino acids long. Looked up from germline, CDR1 is SGHAT and CDR2 is FQNNGV. The ends lost 4 bases at V and 0 bases at J; junction bases unmatched: 2. This CDR3 is CASSWSGSSYNEQFF. The CDR3, as DNA: TGTGCCAGCAGCTGGAGCGGGAGCTCCTACAATGAGCAGTTCTTC.

This clonotype occurred many times. The V call is TRBV28, the J call TRBJ2-5; D is unclear. Germline lookup yields CDR1 MDHEN and CDR2 SYDVKM. The CDR3 consists of 14 residues. V was pared by 4 bases and J by 1 base, with 10 bases between. The CDR3 sequence: CASSSVGFQETQYF. CDR3 nucleotides: TGTGCCAGCAGTTCGGTAGGGTTCCAAGAGACCCAGTACTTC.

This clonotype was seen at least ten times. This sequence joins TRBV7-9 and TRBJ2-3, with D perhaps matching TRBD2 (6 bases). V was cut by 5 bases and J by 2 bases, with 23 bases left in between. This CDR3 is built from 18 residues. The germline V gene encodes CDR1 SEHNR and CDR2 FQNEAQ (reference sequence). This chain's CDR3 is CASSQATWDLGITDTQYF. CDR3 bases: TGTGCCAGCAGCCAAGCCACATGGGACTTAGGGATCACAGATACGCAGTATTTT. The full variable domain, completed using reference TRBV7-9 and TRBJ2-3, is DTGVSQNPRHKITKRGQNVTFRCDPISEHNRLYWYRQTLGQGPEFLTYFQNEAQLEKSRLLSDRFSAERPKGSFSTLEIQRTEQGDSAMYLCASSQATWDLGITDTQYFGPGTRLTVL.

This clonotype has ten or more counts. The chain combines TRBV12-3 or TRBV12-4 with TRBJ2-1; 9 nucleotides match TRBD2. The CDR3 loop spans 18 amino acids. V was clipped by 4 bases and J by 9 bases; unmatched bases: 19. CDR3 residues: CASSSRVRGRAFGGEQFF. In DNA form, the CDR3 reads TGTGCCAGCAGTTCAAGGGTGCGCGGGAGGGCCTTCGGTGGTGAGCAGTTCTTC.

The table lists this clonotype with many counts. The rearrangement links TRBV9 to TRBJ2-5, with D maybe TRBD1 (6 bases). CDR3 length equals 17 residues. Germline V gene lookup returns CDR1 SGDLS and CDR2 YYNGEE. V was clipped by 0 bases and J by 5 bases, with 20 bases between them. CDR3: CASSVATATGRAETQYF. CDR3 nucleotide sequence: TGTGCCAGCAGCGTAGCTACAGCCACAGGGCGTGCGGAGACCCAGTACTTC. The variable domain in full, completed from reference TRBV9 and TRBJ2-5, reads DSGVTQTPKHLITATGQRVTLRCSPRSGDLSVYWYQQSLDQGLQFLIQYYNGEERAKGNILERFSAQQFPDLHSELNLSSLELGDSALYFCASSVATATGRAETQYFGPGTRLLVL.